The table lists the clone carrying this TCR beta chain with many counts. What it binds is unknown. TCRdb passed the 5' RACE reads through MiXCR, listing each CDR3 protein once. Here the sample spans 360,000 or so distinct CDR3 sequences, 11% being singletons. The data are from a study of T cells after yellow fever vaccination. Study details: It was SMART-Seq v4 Ultra Low Input that prepared the fractions with low cell numbers.

Study results and caveats: In FACS-sorted repertoires, abundant clonotypes from the bulk population could appear as contaminants. Overlap between CD4 and CD8 compartments was detected for a small share of clonotypes. Reappearance after the booster was seen for most primary-vaccination clones, at more than 95% CD4 and around 88% CD8.

Germline V lookup: CDR1 SQVTM, CDR2 ANQGSEA. The CDR3 is made up of 12 amino acids. Losses at the gene ends were 7 bases for V and 3 bases for J; bases not matched to a gene: 4. The clonotype comes from a man younger than 30 who received the YFV17D yellow fever vaccine. The gene calls are TRBV29-1 and TRBJ2-5; TRBD2 aligns across 8 bases. The sequences come from PBMCs, collected on the day of the first yellow fever vaccination. The CDR3 region has the DNA TGCAGCGCGGGGGGGGCGAAAGAGACCCAGTACTTC. Amino acids: CSAGGAKETQYF.